The 19 T cell receptor beta chains given below trace back to one sample, sequenced in a study of blood T cell repertoires in COVID-19 (TCRdb year 2020). The library was made by the immunoSEQ multiplex PCR assay. TCRdb stores this immuneACCESS table with in-frame sequences only. Part of the clones is absent; in the studies checked, under half of the shortfall reflects unresolved V genes, and no reason is known for the rest. This sample gives about 300,000 clones in total; more than 75% of them show up just once. Together, the top ten hold roughly 2.6% of the sample. The specimen was PBMCs or T cells enriched from blood (not recorded which). The source of these receptors is a woman aged 18-29 years who had recovered from COVID-19.

The CDR3 sequence: CATSRDRTLLNYGYTF. The CDR3 DNA sequence: TGTGCCACCAGCAGAGATAGGACACTCCTCAACTATGGCTACACCTTC. The J gene is TRBJ1-2, the V gene TRBV15; a possible D gene is TRBD1 (5 bases). Germline loops: CDR1 LNHNV, CDR2 YYDKDF (reference sequence). This CDR3 spans 16 amino acids. The germline V and J ends were trimmed by 0 bases and 2 bases, with 13 bases remaining between them.

The chain carries TRBV30 and TRBJ1-1; possible D gene TRBD1, 6 bases. Germline CDR1 and CDR2: GTSNPN and SVGIG (reference sequence). Between the trimmed V and J ends, which lost 4 bases and 4 bases, there was a span of 16 bases. The CDR3 runs to 14 residues. The chain's CDR3 is CAWTSRGWGTEAFF. The CDR3 DNA is TGTGCCTGGACCTCCAGGGGTTGGGGCACTGAAGCTTTCTTT.

The J gene is TRBJ2-6, the V gene TRBV7-7, with 7 bases aligning to TRBD1. The CDR3 is made up of 19 amino acids. Germline V gene lookup returns CDR1 SSHAT and CDR2 FNYEAQ (reference sequence). Unmatched junction bases numbered 13, after V lost 1 base and J lost 4 bases. For the CDR3, the DNA is TGTGCCAGCAGCTTAGGCGACCACAGGGGATCGGAAGGGGCCAACGTCCTGACTTTC. It encodes CASSLGDHRGSEGANVLTF.

This clone was recorded many times. The chain couples TRBV15 to TRBJ2-1, with 7 bases that match TRBD2. The germline V gene encodes CDR1 LNHNV and CDR2 YYDKDF (reference sequence). J gave up 9 bases and V 1 base, and 9 bases lay outside the gene matches. CDR3 length equals 15 residues. The CDR3 region is CATSRGPTGGGEQFF. The CDR3 DNA reads TGTGCCACCAGCAGAGGGCCCACAGGCGGGGGTGAGCAGTTCTTC.

V gene TRBV7-8 combines with J gene TRBJ1-6; tentative D call: TRBD1 (6 bases). The CDR3 contains 15 residues. Trimming left V 1 base short and J 7 bases short, with 11 bases between. Germline CDR1 and CDR2: SGHVS and FQNEAQ. The CDR3 region is CASSLVEQGNSPLHF. In DNA form, the CDR3 reads TGTGCCAGCAGCTTAGTGGAGCAGGGGAATTCACCCCTCCACTTT.

This clone was detected once. This chain links TRBV6-5 with TRBJ2-7; D is perhaps TRBD2 (5 bases). The germline gives CDR1 MNHEY, CDR2 SVGAGI. This CDR3 has 15 residues. V lost 5 bases and J 0 bases, leaving 14 bases between the germline ends. CDR3 loop: CASSRPGLSSYEQYF. As DNA, the CDR3 is TGTGCCAGCAGTCGCCCAGGACTGAGCTCCTACGAGCAGTACTTC.

The V and J genes are TRBV3-1 (or the pseudogene TRBV3-2) and TRBJ2-7, with 7 bases lining up with TRBD2. The ends lost 0 bases at V and 3 bases at J; junction bases unmatched: 14. This CDR3 comprises 18 residues. Germline V CDR1 and CDR2: LGHDT, YNNKEL (reference sequence). CDR3 nucleotide sequence: TGTGCCAGCAGCCAAGATTTGGGGGTAGCGGGCAAATTCTACGAGCAGTACTTC. This sequence encodes CASSQDLGVAGKFYEQYF.

This clone was seen only once. The rearrangement joins TRBV30 to TRBJ1-5, with D hard to call. Germline V lookup: CDR1 GTSNPN, CDR2 SVGIG (reference sequence). CDR3 length: 14 residues. Trimming removed 0 bases at V and 2 bases at J, with 8 bases between. Written as DNA, the CDR3 is TGTGCCTGGAGTGTTGAGATCGGCAATCAGCCCCAGCATTTT. This codes for CAWSVEIGNQPQHF.

This clone is a singleton in its sample. The genes are TRBV19 and TRBJ2-3; 9 positions match TRBD2. This CDR3 spans 17 amino acids. Germline V lookup: CDR1 LNHDA, CDR2 SQIVND (reference sequence). V dropped 3 bases and J dropped 0; count of bases not matched to a gene: 7. CDR3 sequence: CASSMFSSGASTDTQYF. The CDR3 nucleotides are TGTGCCAGTAGTATGTTTTCTAGCGGGGCTAGCACAGATACGCAGTATTTT.

The rearrangement joins TRBV3-1 (or the pseudogene TRBV3-2) to TRBJ2-7, with D maybe TRBD2 (6 bases). V lost 7 bases to trimming and J lost 4 bases, with 17 bases between them. The CDR3 is 14 residues long. CDR1 is LGHDT, CDR2 YNNKEL, per germline (reference sequence). The CDR3 reads CASTFGTLRYEQYF. In nucleotides, the CDR3 is TGTGCCAGCACCTTTGGGACTCTCCGGTACGAGCAGTACTTC.

This chain links TRBV6-2 or TRBV6-3 with TRBJ1-5; the D gene is possibly TRBD1 (6 bases). There are 17 residues in the CDR3. The V and J ends lost 6 bases and 5 bases respectively, with 23 bases between them. The germline gives CDR1 MNHEY, CDR2 SVGEGT. CDR3 loop: CASSPGAGAPRDQPQHF. The DNA of the CDR3 is TGTGCCAGCAGCCCTGGGGCAGGGGCTCCCAGGGATCAGCCCCAGCATTTT.

The chain uses TRBV7-2 and TRBJ1-2; 7 nucleotides line up with TRBD1. The germline gives CDR1 SGHTA, CDR2 FQGNSA. The CDR3 is made up of 14 amino acids. The V and J ends lost 5 bases and 7 bases, in that order; junction bases with no gene match: 10. The CDR3 protein is CASSTSTGTRGYTF. The CDR3, as DNA: TGTGCCAGCAGCACTTCGACAGGGACTCGTGGCTACACCTTC.

This sequence joins TRBV7-2 and TRBJ2-3, with 9 bases lining up with TRBD2. Germline CDR1 and CDR2: SGHTA and FQGNSA. After removal of 6 bases from V and 1 base from J, the junction contained 11 bases not matched to a gene. The CDR3 has 17 residues. The CDR3 protein is CASSLALAGRGTDTQYF. Written as DNA, the CDR3 is TGTGCCAGCAGTCTCGCTCTAGCGGGAAGGGGCACAGATACGCAGTATTTT.

This clone was observed a few times. This chain connects TRBV7-2 to TRBJ1-1; no clear D gene. Per germline, CDR1 SGHTA and CDR2 FQGNSA. This CDR3 has 14 residues. The germline V and J ends were trimmed by 6 bases and 0 bases, with 11 bases remaining between them. The CDR3 nucleotides are TGTGCCAGCAGGAGGGAATACATGAACACTGAAGCTTTCTTT. Its translation: CASRREYMNTEAFF.

This rearrangement joins TRBV5-1 to TRBJ1-1; D is unresolved. Trimming pared 2 bases from V and 1 base from J, leaving 12 bases between. Germline CDR1 is SGHRS and CDR2 is YFSETQ. The CDR3 has 15 amino acids. The CDR3 coding sequence is TGCGCCAGCAGCTTAACGGGGATAAAGAACACTGAAGCTTTCTTT. Protein: CASSLTGIKNTEAFF.

This clone occurred once. J is TRBJ1-2 and V is TRBV11-1, with unresolved D. The CDR3 length is 13 residues. Deletions cut 1 base from V and 12 bases from J, with 15 bases between. Germline V lookup: CDR1 SGHAT, CDR2 FQDESV (reference sequence). The CDR3 sequence is CASSLEPHSGNTF. Here the CDR3 DNA reads TGTGCCAGCAGCTTAGAACCCCACTCGGGAAACACCTTC.

The chain uses TRBV30 and TRBJ1-5, with TRBD1 matching 7 bases. With V trimmed by 1 base and J by 5 bases, 8 bases remained unmatched. Germline V lookup: CDR1 GTSNPN, CDR2 SVGIG (reference sequence). The CDR3 sequence is 15 residues long. The chain's CDR3 is CAWSGRQGVHQPQHF. Written as DNA, the CDR3 is TGTGCCTGGAGTGGACGACAGGGAGTTCATCAGCCCCAGCATTTT.

The rearrangement joins TRBV11-3 to TRBJ2-1; 9 bases fit TRBD2. The CDR3 is 16 amino acids. The germline V gene has CDR1 SGHNT and CDR2 YENEEA. V dropped 5 bases and J dropped 0; count of bases not matched to a gene: 5. The CDR3 protein is CASSASGVHSYNEQFF. The CDR3 DNA is TGTGCCAGCAGCGCTAGCGGGGTACACTCCTACAATGAGCAGTTCTTC.

The chain employs TRBV6-5 and TRBJ2-5, with D unresolved. The CDR3 extends over 11 amino acids. V gave up 4 bases and J gave up 5 bases, with 5 bases separating them. Germline V gives CDR1 MNHEY, CDR2 SVGAGI. CDR3: CASSSLETQYF. CDR3 in DNA: TGTGCCAGCAGTTCCCTGGAGACCCAGTACTTC.